These 16 T cell receptor beta chains came from one sample sequenced in a study of blood T cell repertoires in COVID-19. Profiled with immunoSEQ multiplex PCR; TCRdb holds only in-frame clones, not every one. The sample yields about 100,000 clones, about 85% seen once. Material: peripheral blood. These TCRs come from a man between 50 and 59 years old with active or convalescent COVID-19.

The genes are TRBV19 and TRBJ2-7, with TRBD1 identical over 7 bases. This CDR3 is built from 15 residues. Trimming took 4 bases from V and 2 from J; bases not matched to a gene: 8. CDR1 and CDR2 from the germline V gene are LNHDA and SQIVND (reference sequence). This CDR3 reads CASSTTDRAPYEQYF. In DNA form, the CDR3 reads TGTGCCAGTAGTACAACAGACAGGGCCCCCTACGAGCAGTACTTC.

This clone was counted between two and nine times. J is TRBJ2-7 and V is TRBV6-5, with 9 nucleotides matching TRBD2. CDR3 length: 14 amino acids. Germline V gene sequence: CDR1 MNHEY, CDR2 SVGAGI. The V gene end was trimmed by 0 bases and the J gene end by 5 bases; junction bases not matched to a gene: 2. Here the CDR3 DNA reads TGTGCCAGCAGTTACTCGAGCGGGAGGAACGAGCAGTACTTC. Residues: CASSYSSGRNEQYF.

This clone has a handful of counts. The V and J genes are TRBV5-1 and TRBJ2-2, with a possible D match to TRBD2 (5 bases). CDR1 SGHRS and CDR2 YFSETQ come from the germline V gene. V lost 0 bases, J lost 6 bases, and 18 bases lay in between. There are 17 residues in the CDR3. This chain's CDR3 is CASSLGLEVYIAGELFF. The DNA of the CDR3 is TGCGCCAGCAGCTTGGGGCTGGAGGTGTATATAGCCGGGGAGCTGTTTTTT.

This chain connects TRBV24-1 to TRBJ2-1, with D maybe TRBD2 (5 bases). The CDR3 loop spans 15 amino acids. Germline-derived CDR1 and CDR2 are KGHDR and SFDVKD. With 3 bases removed from V and 6 bases from J, the gap between germline ends came to 14 bases. CDR3 amino acids: CATSDQDPGGNEQFF. The CDR3 region has the DNA TGTGCCACCAGTGATCAGGACCCAGGAGGCAATGAGCAGTTCTTC.

This rearrangement joins TRBV6-5 to TRBJ1-4; TRBD1 agrees at 11 bases. The CDR3 sequence is 15 residues long. With 1 base clipped from V and 8 bases from J, the junction kept 3 bases outside the gene matches. CDR1 MNHEY and CDR2 SVGAGI come from the germline V gene. CDR3 residues: CASSYLGQGGEKLFF. The CDR3 DNA reads TGTGCCAGCAGTTACTTGGGACAGGGGGGAGAAAAACTGTTTTTT.

The chain carries TRBV24-1 and TRBJ2-5; 7 nucleotides line up with TRBD1. This CDR3 is 18 amino acids long. Germline V gene lookup returns CDR1 KGHDR and CDR2 SFDVKD. Trimming at V came to 4 bases and at J to 3 bases, leaving 16 bases not matched to a gene. CDR3 coding DNA: TGTGCCACCAGTGACCGCGCAGGGGAACAGGGGTGGGAAGAGACCCAGTACTTC. Protein: CATSDRAGEQGWEETQYF.

The rearrangement joins TRBV27 to TRBJ2-4; 10 bases agree with TRBD1. The CDR3 loop spans 15 amino acids. Germline CDR1 reads MNHEY; CDR2 reads SMNVEV (reference sequence). Trimming cost V 4 bases and J 4 bases; bases outside gene matches: 4. The CDR3 region is CASSSWTGGKNIQYF. CDR3 nucleotide sequence: TGTGCCAGCAGTTCCTGGACAGGGGGAAAAAACATTCAGTACTTC.

V is TRBV30 and J is TRBJ1-4; D not certain. Germline V lookup: CDR1 GTSNPN, CDR2 SVGIG (reference sequence). CDR3 length equals 15 residues. Trimming removed 0 bases at V and 3 bases at J, with 11 bases between. The CDR3 DNA is TGTGCCTGGAGTGTTGGAACAGCTCCTAATGAAAAACTGTTTTTT. It is translated as CAWSVGTAPNEKLFF.

This clone was observed once. This chain joins TRBV30 and TRBJ2-5; the match to TRBD2 covers 11 bases. CDR1 and CDR2 (germline): GTSNPN, SVGIG (reference sequence). This CDR3 has 17 residues. V shed 3 bases, J shed 4 bases, and the junction held 13 bases outside the gene matches. The chain's CDR3 is CAWRGTSGNGRAETQYF. In nucleotides, the CDR3 is TGTGCCTGGAGAGGGACTAGCGGAAACGGACGGGCAGAGACCCAGTACTTC.

This chain uses TRBV6-5 with TRBJ1-3; D is possibly TRBD1 (5 bases). With 5 bases removed from V and 4 bases from J, the gap between germline ends came to 15 bases. Germline CDR1 is MNHEY and CDR2 is SVGAGI. This CDR3 has 15 amino acids. CDR3 in amino acids: CASSLGHHSGNTIYF. The DNA of the CDR3 is TGTGCCAGCAGTCTAGGACATCACTCGGGAAACACCATATATTTT.

With regard to this clone: Within the sample, other DNA sequences also encode this same CDR3. This CDR3 reads CASSSTGEMNTEAFF. The CDR3, as DNA: TGCGCCAGCAGTTCTACGGGGGAGATGAACACTGAAGCTTTCTTT. J is TRBJ1-1 and V is TRBV5-1; tentatively, D is TRBD1 (5 bases). V was trimmed by 5 bases and J by 0 bases, leaving 14 bases between them. This CDR3 has 15 amino acids. In germline, CDR1 is SGHRS, CDR2 YFSETQ.

This chain links TRBV11-2 with TRBJ2-3, with 10 nucleotides matching TRBD2. The junction had 11 bases not matched to a gene; V was cut back by 4 bases and J by 13 bases. Germline V lookup: CDR1 SGHAT, CDR2 FQNNGV. CDR3 length equals 14 residues. CDR3 residues: CASSSGLAEGVKYF. The CDR3, as DNA: TGTGCCAGCAGCTCCGGACTAGCGGAGGGGGTAAAGTATTTT.

The CDR3: CASSQGGTSGDPITYEQYF. The CDR3 DNA follows: TGCGCCAGCAGCCAAGGAGGGACTAGCGGGGACCCAATTACCTACGAGCAGTACTTC. The chain links TRBV4-1 to TRBJ2-7; TRBD2 agrees at 13 bases. This CDR3 comprises 19 residues. CDR1 and CDR2 (germline): MGHRA, YSYEKL. Trimming at V came to 1 base and at J to 2 bases, leaving 11 bases not matched to a gene.

This clone was counted only a few times. The V and J genes are TRBV15 and TRBJ2-7, with D maybe TRBD1 (7 bases). V shed 0 bases and J shed 10 bases, with 16 bases lying between them. CDR1 LNHNV and CDR2 YYDKDF come from the germline V gene (reference sequence). CDR3 length: 14 amino acids. The CDR3 loop reads CATSRDAGQTSQYF. CDR3 coding DNA: TGTGCCACCAGCAGAGATGCGGGACAGACTTCTCAGTACTTC.

The chain uses TRBV28 and TRBJ2-5, with TRBD1 matching 10 bases. This CDR3 region has 17 residues. CDR1 MDHEN and CDR2 SYDVKM come from the germline V gene. After removal of 5 bases from V and 4 bases from J, the junction contained 13 bases not matched to a gene. The CDR3 region has the DNA TGTGCCAGCAGTCAGGGACAGGGGCGGGTTGTAGGAGAGACCCAGTACTTC. Amino acids: CASSQGQGRVVGETQYF.

The V and J genes are TRBV18 and TRBJ2-1; maybe TRBD1 (8 bases). The CDR3 runs to 15 residues. The germline V gene has CDR1 KGHSH and CDR2 LQKENI. Trimming pared 5 bases from V and 4 bases from J, leaving 15 bases between. The CDR3 reads CASSIGQGGYNEQFF. As DNA, the CDR3 is TGTGCCAGCTCAATTGGACAGGGAGGGTACAATGAGCAGTTCTTC.